This TCR beta chain was profiled in a study of CDR3 diversity in severe acne (dated by TCRdb to the late 2010s). Libraries were prepared through PCR. Sequencing instrument: Illumina HiSeq 2000. TCRdb reprocessed the public reads (quality trimming at Q25 with fastp, clone calling with MiXCR) and kept in-frame beta chains. Entries that share a CDR3 protein sequence are merged under the most common genes and DNA. In all, the sample holds some 84,000 distinct CDR3 sequences, and under 65% of those were seen once. In total, the top ten clones hold roughly 13% of the sample. A word on this clonotype: Its specific antigen is unknown. Because the CDR3's place on the DNA is in doubt, the DNA is left out and the CDR3 is given as listed by TCRdb.

CDR3 length: 21 amino acids, cysteine to phenylalanine. CDR1 is given as MNHEY and CDR2 as SVGAGI, both from the germline V gene. The clonotype was recovered from a male donor in good health, without acne. Sequenced: blood. The rearrangement joined TRBV6-5 to TRBJ2-5; TRBD1, the D gene given by the table, was not confirmed from the DNA. The CDR3 protein is CASSIGQGREKLFFGSGTQYF.